This T cell receptor beta chain was profiled in a study of cytomegalovirus exposure and HLA in healthy donors. Nominal health characterized the donors when sampled, though unrecorded immune exposures were likely. Primers included in the PCR were 60 Vbeta and 13 Jbeta primers. Clones were read by immunoSEQ multiplex PCR, and TCRdb kept only the in-frame ones, dropping some. This repertoire includes some 110,000 clones. V lost 4 bases to trimming and J lost 3 bases, with 10 bases between them. This CDR3 region has 13 residues. Germline V gene sequence: CDR1 LNHDA, CDR2 SQIVND (reference sequence). Sequenced input: PBMCs. The receptor's source is a man younger than 35 in good health and CMV-seronegative. The V gene is TRBV19, the J gene TRBJ2-7; TRBD2 is a possible D gene (6 bases). The DNA for the CDR3 is TGTGCCAGTAGTAACGGACTAAACTACGAGCAGTACTTC. This translates into CASSNGLNYEQYF.